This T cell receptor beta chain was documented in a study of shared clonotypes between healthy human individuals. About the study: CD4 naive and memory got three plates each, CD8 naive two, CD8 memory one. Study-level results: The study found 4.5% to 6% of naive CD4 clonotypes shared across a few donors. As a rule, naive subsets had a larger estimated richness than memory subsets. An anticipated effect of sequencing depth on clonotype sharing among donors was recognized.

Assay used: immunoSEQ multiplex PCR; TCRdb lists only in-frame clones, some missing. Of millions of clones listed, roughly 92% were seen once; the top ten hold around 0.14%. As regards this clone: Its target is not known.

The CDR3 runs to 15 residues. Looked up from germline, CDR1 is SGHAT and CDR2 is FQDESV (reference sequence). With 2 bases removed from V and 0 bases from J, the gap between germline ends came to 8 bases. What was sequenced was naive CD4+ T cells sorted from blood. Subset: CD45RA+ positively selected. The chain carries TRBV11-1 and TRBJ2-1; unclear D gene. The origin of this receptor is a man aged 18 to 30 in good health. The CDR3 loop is CASSLTGSSYNEQFF. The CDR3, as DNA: TGTGCCAGCAGCTTAACGGGTAGCTCCTACAATGAGCAGTTCTTC.